The T cell receptor (beta chain) under discussion was sequenced for a study of monozygotic twins with inflammatory bowel disease. Points from the study as a whole: It was in IBD patients that TCRbeta diversity (inverse Simpson) was lower than in healthy co-twins.

The CDR3 is 14 amino acids. Germline CDR1 is DFQATT and CDR2 is SNEGSKA (reference sequence). TCRalpha and TCRbeta cDNA went through nested PCRs of approximately 17 and 9 cycles, two in total. TCRdb reworked the 5' RACE reads into one entry per CDR3 protein, no DNA. The specimen's table records approximately 420,000 distinct CDR3 sequences. On this clonotype itself: Its antigen is undetermined.

The receptor's source is a human donor with ulcerative colitis or Crohn's disease, or a healthy co-twin of an affected twin (not recorded which). Sequenced sample: blood. This chain joins TRBV20-1 and TRBJ1-2; as DNA is missing, the TRBD1 call by TCRdb cannot be tested. CDR3 protein: CSQHKQGADYGYTF.